This passage covers 3 T cell receptor beta chains from one sample sequenced in a study of shared clonotypes between healthy human individuals. The data were produced by immunoSEQ multiplex PCR, yet TCRdb's version contains in-frame clones alone and is incomplete. There are about 2 million clones in the sample; about 95% occur only once, and roughly 1.2% lies in the top ten. Naive CD8 cells lacked CD45RO and underwent positive selection for CCR7, leaving out terminally differentiated effector memory CD45RA+ cells. The sample comprised naive CD8+ T cells sorted from blood. The receptors come from a man younger than 30 in good health.

The chain uses TRBV9 and TRBJ2-1; 9 nucleotides agree with TRBD2. J lost 6 bases, V lost 0 bases, and 4 bases had no gene match. CDR1 is SGDLS, CDR2 YYNGEE, per germline. CDR3 size: 15 residues. CDR3 bases: TGTGCCAGCAGCGTAGGCGGCGGGAGGGGCAATGAGCAGTTCTTC. Its protein is CASSVGGGRGNEQFF.

A single count supports this clone. This chain uses TRBV7-9 with TRBJ1-4; possibly TRBD1 for D (5 bases). Germline V CDR1 and CDR2: SEHNR, FQNEAQ (reference sequence). Trimming cost V 4 bases and J 8 bases, with 14 bases left between them. The CDR3 totals 14 residues. Here the CDR3 DNA reads TGTGCCAGCAGCTCACATGGGGGGGAGGAAAAACTGTTTTTT. Its translation is CASSSHGGEEKLFF.

This sequence joins TRBV30 and TRBJ1-1; D not resolved. Trimming pared 7 bases from V and 0 bases from J, leaving 6 bases between. This CDR3 contains 11 residues. Germline V gene lookup returns CDR1 GTSNPN and CDR2 SVGIG (reference sequence). The CDR3 loop reads CASSLNTEAFF. For the CDR3, the DNA is TGTGCCTCTAGTTTGAACACTGAAGCTTTCTTT.